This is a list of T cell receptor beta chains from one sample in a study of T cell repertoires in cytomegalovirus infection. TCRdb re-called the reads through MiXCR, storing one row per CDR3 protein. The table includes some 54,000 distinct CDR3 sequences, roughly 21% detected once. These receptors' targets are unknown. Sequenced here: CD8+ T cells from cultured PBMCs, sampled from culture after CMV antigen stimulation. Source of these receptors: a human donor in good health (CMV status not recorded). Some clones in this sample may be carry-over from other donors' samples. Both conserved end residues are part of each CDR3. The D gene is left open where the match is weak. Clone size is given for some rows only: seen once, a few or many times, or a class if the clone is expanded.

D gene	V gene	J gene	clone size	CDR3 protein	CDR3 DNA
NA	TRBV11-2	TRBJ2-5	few	CASSLDGMIGQRETQYF	TGTGCCAGCAGCTTAGATGGAATGATTGGACAGAGAGAGACCCAGTACTTC
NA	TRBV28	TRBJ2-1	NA	CASSLDGDEQFF	TGTGCCAGCAGTTTAGATGGAGATGAGCAGTTCTTC
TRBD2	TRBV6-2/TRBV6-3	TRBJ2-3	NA	CASSYSGGASADTQYF	TGTGCCAGCAGTTATAGCGGGGGGGCCAGCGCAGATACGCAGTATTTT
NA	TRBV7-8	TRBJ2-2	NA	CASLAPPEESFNTGELFF	TGTGCCAGCCTGGCGCCCCCCGAGGAGTCCTTCAACACCGGGGAGCTGTTTTTT
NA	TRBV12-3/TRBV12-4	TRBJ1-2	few	CASSSDNYGYTF	TGTGCCAGCAGTTCGGACAACTATGGCTACACCTTC
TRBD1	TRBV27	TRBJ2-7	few	CASIGQGRMREQYF	TGTGCCAGCATCGGACAGGGAAGGATGAGGGAGCAGTACTTC
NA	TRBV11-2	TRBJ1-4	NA	CASSGRVWEKLFF	TGTGCCAGCAGCGGCAGGGTCTGGGAAAAACTGTTTTTT
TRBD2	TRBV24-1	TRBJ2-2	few	CATSDRLQRGPTGELFF	TGTGCCACCAGTGATCGTCTTCAGCGGGGGCCTACCGGGGAGCTGTTTTTT
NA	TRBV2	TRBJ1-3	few	CASNGPSSGNTIYF	TGTGCCAGCAATGGACCAAGCTCTGGAAACACCATATATTTT
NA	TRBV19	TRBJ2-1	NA	CASTLDRENYNEQFF	TGTGCCAGTACCTTGGACAGAGAGAATTACAATGAGCAGTTCTTC
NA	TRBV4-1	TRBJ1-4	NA	CASSQVGSDNEKLFF	TGCGCCAGCAGCCAAGTAGGGTCCGATAATGAAAAACTGTTTTTT
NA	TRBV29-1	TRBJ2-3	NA	CSVEGKYYTDTQYF	TGCAGCGTTGAAGGGAAGTATTACACAGATACGCAGTATTTT
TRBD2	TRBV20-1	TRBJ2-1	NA	CSARGLSGDYNEQFF	TGCAGTGCTAGGGGGCTGAGCGGGGATTACAATGAGCAGTTCTTC
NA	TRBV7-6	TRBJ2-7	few	CASSPLTRSGLNEQYF	TGTGCCAGCAGCCCTCTGACCAGATCAGGGCTCAACGAGCAGTACTTC
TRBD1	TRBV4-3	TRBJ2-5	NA	CASSQGFGQGGETQYF	TGCGCCAGCAGCCAAGGGTTTGGACAGGGGGGTGAGACCCAGTACTTC